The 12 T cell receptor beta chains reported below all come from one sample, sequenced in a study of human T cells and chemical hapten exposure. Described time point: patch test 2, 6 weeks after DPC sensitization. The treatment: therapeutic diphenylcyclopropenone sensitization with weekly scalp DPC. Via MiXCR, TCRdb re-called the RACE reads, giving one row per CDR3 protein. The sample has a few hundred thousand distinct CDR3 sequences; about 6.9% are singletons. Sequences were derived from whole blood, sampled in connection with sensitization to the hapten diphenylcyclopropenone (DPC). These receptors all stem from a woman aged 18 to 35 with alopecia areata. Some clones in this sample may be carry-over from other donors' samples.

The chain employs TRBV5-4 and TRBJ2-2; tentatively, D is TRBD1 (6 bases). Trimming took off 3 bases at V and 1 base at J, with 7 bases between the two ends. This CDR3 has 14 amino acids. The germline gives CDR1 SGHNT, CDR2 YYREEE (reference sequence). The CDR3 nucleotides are TGTGCCAGCAGCTCGGACAGGAACACCGGGGAGCTGTTTTTT. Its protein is CASSSDRNTGELFF.

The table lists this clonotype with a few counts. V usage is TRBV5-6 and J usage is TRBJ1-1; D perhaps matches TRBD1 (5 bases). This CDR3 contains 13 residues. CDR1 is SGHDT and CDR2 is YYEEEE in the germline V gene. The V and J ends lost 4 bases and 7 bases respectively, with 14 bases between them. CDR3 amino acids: CASSGGTHLEAFF. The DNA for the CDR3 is TGTGCCAGCAGCGGTGGGACCCACCTTGAAGCTTTCTTT.

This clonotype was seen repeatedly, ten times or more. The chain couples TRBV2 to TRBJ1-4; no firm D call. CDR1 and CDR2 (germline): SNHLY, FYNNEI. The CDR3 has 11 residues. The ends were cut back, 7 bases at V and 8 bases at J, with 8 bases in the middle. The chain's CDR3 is CASTHEEKLFF. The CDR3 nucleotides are TGTGCCAGCACCCACGAGGAAAAACTGTTTTTT.

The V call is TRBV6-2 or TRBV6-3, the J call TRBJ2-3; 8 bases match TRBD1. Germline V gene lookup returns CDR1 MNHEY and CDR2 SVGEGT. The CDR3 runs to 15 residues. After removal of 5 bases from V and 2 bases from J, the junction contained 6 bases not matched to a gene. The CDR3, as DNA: TGTGCCAGCAGTCGTAGACAGGGGAACACAGATACGCAGTATTTT. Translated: CASSRRQGNTDTQYF.

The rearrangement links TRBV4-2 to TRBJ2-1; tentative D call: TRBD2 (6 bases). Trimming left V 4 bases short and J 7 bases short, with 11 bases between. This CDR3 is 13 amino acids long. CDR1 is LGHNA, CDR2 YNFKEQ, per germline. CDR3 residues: CASSPGGRNEQFF. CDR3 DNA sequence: TGTGCCAGCAGCCCTGGAGGGCGGAATGAGCAGTTCTTC.

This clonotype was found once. Here the CDR3 DNA reads TGTGCCAGCAGCTTAGGGCCCTCCCGACAGGGCTATGGCTACACCTTC. Encoded protein: CASSLGPSRQGYGYTF. This chain joins TRBV11-1 and TRBJ1-2; 7 bases align to TRBD1. Germline V gene lookup returns CDR1 SGHAT and CDR2 FQDESV (reference sequence). This CDR3 contains 16 residues. V gave up 1 base and J gave up 4 bases; unmatched junction bases: 9.

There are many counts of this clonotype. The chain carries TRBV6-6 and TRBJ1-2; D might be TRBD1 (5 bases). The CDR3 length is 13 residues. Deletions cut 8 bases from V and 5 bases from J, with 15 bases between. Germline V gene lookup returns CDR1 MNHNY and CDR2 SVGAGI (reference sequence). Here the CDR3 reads CASSAGAAYGYTF. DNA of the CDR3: TGTGCCAGCTCAGCCGGGGCAGCATATGGCTACACCTTC.

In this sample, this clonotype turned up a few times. CDR3 loop: CATSASSSGANVLTF. As DNA, the CDR3 is TGTGCCACGTCGGCAAGTAGCTCTGGGGCCAACGTCCTGACTTTC. The rearrangement links TRBV15 to TRBJ2-6, with D unresolved. The CDR3 sequence is 15 residues long. Trimming left V 9 bases short and J 0 bases short, with 12 bases between. Looked up from germline, CDR1 is LNHNV and CDR2 is YYDKDF (reference sequence). Complete variable domain (other parts from reference TRBV15 and TRBJ2-6): DAMVIQNPRYQVTQFGKPVTLSCSQTLNHNVMYWYQQKSSQAPKLLFHYYDKDFNNEADTPDNFQSRRPNTSFCFLDIRSPGLGDTAMYLCATSASSSGANVLTFGAGSRLTVL.

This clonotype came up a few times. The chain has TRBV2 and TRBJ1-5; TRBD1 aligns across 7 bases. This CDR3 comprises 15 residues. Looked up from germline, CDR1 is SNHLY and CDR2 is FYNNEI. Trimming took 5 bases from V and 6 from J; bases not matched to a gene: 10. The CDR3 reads CASSRMSGGGQPQHF. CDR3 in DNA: TGTGCCAGCAGTCGAATGTCAGGGGGAGGTCAGCCCCAGCATTTT.

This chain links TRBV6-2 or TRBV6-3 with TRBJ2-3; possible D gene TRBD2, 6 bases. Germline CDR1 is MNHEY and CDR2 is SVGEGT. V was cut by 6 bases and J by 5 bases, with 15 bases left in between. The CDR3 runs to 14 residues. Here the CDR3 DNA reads TGTGCCAGCAGCCCGGGACTCGACTTAGATACGCAGTATTTT. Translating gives CASSPGLDLDTQYF.

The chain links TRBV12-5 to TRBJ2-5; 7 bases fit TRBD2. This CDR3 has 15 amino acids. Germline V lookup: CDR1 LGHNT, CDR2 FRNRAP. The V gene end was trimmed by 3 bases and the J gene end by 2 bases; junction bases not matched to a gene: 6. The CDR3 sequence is CASGFGGSGQETQYF. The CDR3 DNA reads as TGTGCTAGTGGTTTCGGGGGGTCCGGACAAGAGACCCAGTACTTC.

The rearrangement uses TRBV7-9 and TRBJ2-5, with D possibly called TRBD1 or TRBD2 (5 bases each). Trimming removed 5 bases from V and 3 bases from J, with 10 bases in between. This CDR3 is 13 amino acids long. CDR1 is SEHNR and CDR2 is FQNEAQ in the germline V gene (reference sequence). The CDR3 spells CASSRGSKETQYF. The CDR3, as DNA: TGTGCCAGCAGCCGGGGCAGCAAAGAGACCCAGTACTTC.